The 27 T cell receptor delta chains presented below share a single source sample, sequenced in a study of gammadelta T cells in human blood. TCRdb re-processed the RT-PCR reads via CATT. The table shows about 320 delta-chain clones, with about 45% occurring only once. Sequencing input: non-Vgamma9Vdelta2 gamma-delta T cells from cord blood. These receptors all come from a newborn.

By sample share, this clone is large (0.1 to 1%). Within the sample, other DNA sequences also encode this same CDR3. This chain connects TRDV1 to TRDJ1; 13 bases match TRDD3. Germline V gene lookup returns CDR1 TSWWSYY and CDR2 QGS. This CDR3 spans 22 amino acids. Germline trimming cut 4 bases from V and 2 bases from J; bases unmatched to any gene: 22. The CDR3 loop is CALGAIRRSRDLLGDTTDKLIF. The CDR3 region has the DNA TGTGCTCTTGGGGCCATCAGGCGGTCCCGCGACCTACTGGGGGATACGACCGATAAACTCATCTTT.

This clone has just one count. This is likely an artifact of a read error, given a far larger clone one base away. This CDR3 is also generated by other DNA sequences in the sample. The chain employs TRDV1 and TRDJ4, with TRDD3 as a possible D gene (6 bases). CDR3 size: 18 residues. Germline V gene sequence: CDR1 TSWWSYY, CDR2 QGS. Trimming left V 0 bases short and J 5 bases short, with 25 bases between. CDR3 nucleotide sequence: TGTGCTCTTGGGGAACTCCCCCCTCAGGGCTGGGGAATACAGCCCCTGATCTTT. Translation: CALGELPPQGWGIQPLIF.

Judged by abundance, this clone is large (0.1 to 1%). This specimen includes other DNA sequences encoding the same CDR3. V gene TRDV1 combines with J gene TRDJ1, with a tentative D call TRDD3 (6 bases). Trimming removed 1 base at V and 2 bases at J, with 20 bases between. The V gene's germline CDR1 is TSWWSYY and CDR2 QGS. This CDR3 has 18 amino acids. The CDR3 reads CALGEQVGWGPPTDKLIF. The CDR3 DNA follows: TGTGCTCTTGGGGAACAGGTGGGCTGGGGACCTCCAACCGATAAACTCATCTTT.

As regards this clone: A clone one base away is much larger, so this may be a read error. Other DNA sequences in the same sample also yield this CDR3. V and J are TRDV1 and TRDJ1; D is uncertain. This CDR3 contains 21 residues. CDR1 and CDR2 (germline): TSWWSYY, QGS. V lost 1 base to trimming and J lost 5 bases, with 32 bases between them. CDR3 sequence: CALGEPVPGTKGSPATDKLIF. As DNA, the CDR3 is TGTGCTCTTGGGGAACCAGTTCCGGGCACGAAGGGGTCACCTGCCACTGATAAACTCATCTTT.

This clone occurred a few times. The chain is built from TRDV1 and TRDJ2, with TRDD3 matching over 8 bases. Germline-derived CDR1 and CDR2 are TSWWSYY and QGS. V gave up 4 bases and J gave up 2 bases; unmatched junction bases: 15. This CDR3 contains 19 residues. The CDR3 here is CALGVPGRLGAQLTAQLFF. For the CDR3, the DNA is TGTGCTCTTGGGGTCCCGGGTCGACTGGGGGCCCAATTGACAGCACAACTCTTCTTT.

This clone was recorded a few times. The chain combines TRAV38-2/DV8 with TRDJ1; 11 bases are a match to TRDD3. Germline assignment: CDR1 TSESDYY and CDR2 QEAYKQQN. With V trimmed by 1 base and J by 6 bases, 35 bases remained unmatched. This CDR3 is 25 amino acids long. The CDR3 region is CAYRSLWPSYSGGYTVRSFFHKLIF. CDR3 DNA sequence: TGTGCTTATAGGAGCCTATGGCCTTCCTACTCTGGGGGATACACAGTTCGATCCTTCTTTCATAAACTCATCTTT.

The genes are TRDV3 and TRDJ2, with 12 nucleotides matching TRDD3. V gave up 3 bases and J gave up 5 bases; unmatched junction bases: 13. CDR1 and CDR2 from the germline V gene are TVYSNPD and GDNSRS (reference sequence). The CDR3 runs to 17 residues. The CDR3 bases are TGTGCCTTCAGCACCTCTACTGGGGGATACTGTACAGCACAACTCTTCTTT. This codes for CAFSTSTGGYCTAQLFF.

With regard to this clone: With a far larger clone one base away, a read error is the likely cause. The rearrangement joins TRDV2 to TRDJ2, with 8 bases aligning to TRDD3. Germline V gene lookup returns CDR1 GEAIGNYY and CDR2 EKD. The CDR3 consists of 12 residues. CDR3 bases: TGTGCCTGTGGGGGATACACAGCAAAACTCTTCTTT. Translated: CACGGYTAKLFF.

Concerning this clone itself: Other DNA sequences in the same sample also yield this CDR3. The chain is built from TRDV1 and TRDJ1, with TRDD3 matching 10 bases. This CDR3 is built from 22 residues. The germline V gene encodes CDR1 TSWWSYY and CDR2 QGS. The trim removed 0 bases at V and 5 bases at J, leaving 24 bases unmatched. CDR3 sequence: CALGELSYKGLGDTPRTDKLIF. The DNA for the CDR3 is TGTGCTCTTGGGGAACTCTCCTACAAGGGGTTGGGGGATACCCCCAGGACTGATAAACTCATCTTT.

A note on this clone: With a much larger clone just one base away, this may be a read error. Other DNA variants within this sample encode the same CDR3. V and J are TRDV1 and TRDJ1, with D possibly being TRDD2 (9 bases). The CDR3 spans 22 residues. From germline, CDR1 is TSWWSYY and CDR2 QGS. CDR3: CALGERRPSYFWGKSYTDKLIF. The CDR3 nucleotides are TGTGCTCTTGGGGAACGGCGGCCTTCCTACTTCTGGGGGAAATCGTACACAGATAAACTCATCTTT.

Concerning this clone: A clone one base away is much larger, so this may be a read error. The V gene is TRDV1, the J gene TRDJ1; 7 bases are shared with TRDD3. This CDR3 is built from 17 residues. Per germline, CDR1 TSWWSYY and CDR2 QGS. CDR3 amino acids: CSLGNSWGGVYTDKLIF. The CDR3, as DNA: TGTTCTCTTGGAAACAGCTGGGGGGGGGTGTACACCGATAAACTCATCTTT.

This clone is judged hyperexpanded. The sample holds other DNA sequences that translate to the same CDR3. This sequence joins TRDV2 and TRDJ2; 8 bases fit TRDD3. With V trimmed by 5 bases and J by 5 bases, 0 bases remained unmatched. The CDR3 spans 12 residues. Germline V CDR1 and CDR2: GEAIGNYY, EKD. The CDR3 protein is CACGGYTAQLFF. For the CDR3, the DNA is TGTGCCTGTGGGGGATACACAGCACAACTCTTCTTT.

J gene TRDJ2 was identified, but the V gene was not called; TRDD3, the table's D call, lacks a check against the DNA. This CDR3 comprises 29 residues. The CDR3 nucleotides are TGCAGTGGTATCAACGCAGAGTACATGGGGAGCAAGGTTTTTCGTAATGATGCCTGTGGTAGTGCTTTGACAGCACAACTCTTCTTT. Protein sequence: CSGINAEYMGSKVFRNDACGSALTAQLFF.

As concerns this clone: It differs at one base from a far larger clone, so likely a read error. This same CDR3 is encoded by further DNA sequences in the sample. The J gene is TRDJ3, the V gene TRDV2, with 11 positions matching TRDD3. Germline V gives CDR1 GEAIGNYY, CDR2 EKD. This CDR3 has 17 amino acids. V dropped 4 bases and J dropped 0; count of bases not matched to a gene: 1. The CDR3 loop reads CACDTGGYSWDTRQMFF. For the CDR3, the DNA is TGTGCCTGTGATACTGGGGGATACTCCTGGGACACCCGACAGATGTTTTTC.

For this clone: This likely came from a read error, as a far larger clone is one base away. Other DNA sequences in this sample translate to the same CDR3. The chain joins TRDV1 to TRDJ1; TRDD3 matches at 13 bases. Germline V gives CDR1 TSWWSYY, CDR2 QGS. After removal of 2 bases from V and 5 bases from J, the junction contained 29 bases not matched to a gene. The CDR3 consists of 24 residues. The CDR3 protein is CALGEYLLSSITTGGYARTDKLIF. CDR3 in DNA: TGTGCTCTTGGGGAATATTTACTGTCCTCCATCACGACTGGGGGATACGCGAGGACAGATAAACTCATCTTT.

In its sample, this clone is hyperexpanded. Within the sample, other DNA sequences also encode this same CDR3. This sequence joins TRDV1 and TRDJ1; 11 bases map to TRDD3. The junction had 8 bases not matched to a gene; V was cut back by 2 bases and J by 0 bases. This CDR3 contains 18 residues. Germline V gene lookup returns CDR1 TSWWSYY and CDR2 QGS. The CDR3 loop reads CALGEFWDWGIYTDKLIF. The CDR3 nucleotides are TGTGCTCTTGGGGAATTCTGGGACTGGGGGATATACACCGATAAACTCATCTTT.

Details on this clone: A much more abundant neighbour one base away suggests this may be a read error. This sample includes further DNA sequences coding for the same CDR3. This chain uses TRDV1 with TRDJ3, with 7 bases fitting TRDD3. Germline-derived CDR1 and CDR2 are TSWWSYY and QGS. There are 23 residues in the CDR3. CDR3 nucleotides: TGTGCTCTTGGGGAAGTCCGTACGGCATACTGGGGATCCAGCTCCTGGGACACTCGACAGATGTTTTTC. It is translated as CALGEVRTAYWGSSSWDTRQMFF.

This chain links TRAV38-2/DV8 with TRDJ1; 11 nucleotides align to TRDD3. There are 26 residues in the CDR3. The germline gives CDR1 TSESDYY, CDR2 QEAYKQQN. V lost 7 bases, J lost 0 bases, and 38 bases stayed unmatched. CDR3 DNA sequence: TGTGCTTATTCGAGGGGAGTAAGGCCTTCCTACTGGGGGATAGGAGAAACCCCTTTGTACACCGATAAACTCATCTTT. It yields the protein CAYSRGVRPSYWGIGETPLYTDKLIF.

In this sample, this clone is large. The rearrangement links TRDV1 to TRDJ2, with TRDD3 identical over 13 bases. Trimming took 0 bases from V and 3 from J; bases not matched to a gene: 19. The CDR3 is made up of 23 amino acids. Per germline, CDR1 TSWWSYY and CDR2 QGS. The CDR3 DNA reads as TGTGCTCTTGGGGAACTGGAATCATCCCTCCCCAACTGGGGGATACGCATGACAGCACAACTCTTCTTT. Protein product: CALGELESSLPNWGIRMTAQLFF.

This sequence joins TRDV1 and TRDJ2, with unresolved D. V was trimmed by 3 bases and J by 0 bases, leaving 20 bases between them. This CDR3 contains 19 residues. Germline V gene lookup returns CDR1 TSWWSYY and CDR2 QGS. The CDR3 region is CALGDHRWVPSSLTAQLFF. CDR3 DNA sequence: TGTGCTCTTGGGGATCACCGTTGGGTCCCCAGTTCTTTGACAGCACAACTCTTCTTT.

Of note for this clone: Just one base apart from a much larger clone, this may be a read error. This chain links TRDV1 with TRDJ1; TRDD3 matches 10 bases. V shed 3 bases and J 7 bases; nucleotides not matched to a gene: 5. Germline CDR1 TSWWSYY, CDR2 QGS. The CDR3 length is 14 residues. This CDR3 is CALGEYWGMFKLIF. The CDR3 DNA is TGTGCTCTTGGGGAGTACTGGGGGATGTTTAAACTCATCTTT.

In this sample, this clone is large. In the same sample, other DNA sequences code for this CDR3. The chain links TRDV3 to TRDJ1, with a possible D match to TRDD3 (6 bases). Germline values: CDR1 TVYSNPD, CDR2 GDNSRS (reference sequence). V lost 4 bases and J 0 bases, leaving 24 bases between the germline ends. The CDR3 is 17 amino acids. In DNA form, the CDR3 reads TGTGCCTCCAAGCTACGTCCCGGGGGAGTGTACACCGATAAACTCATCTTT. It specifies CASKLRPGGVYTDKLIF.

For this clone: One base separates it from a far larger clone, so it is likely a read error. The same CDR3 arises from other DNA sequences in this sample as well. The chain joins TRAV14/DV4 to TRDJ1; TRDD3 matches at 7 bases. Germline V lookup: CDR1 TSDPSYG, CDR2 QGSYDQQN (reference sequence). The CDR3 consists of 12 residues. CDR3 sequence: CAILGYTDKLIF. CDR3 nucleotide sequence: TGTGCAATACTGGGGTACACAGATAAACTCATCTTT.

About this clone itself: With only one base between it and a far larger clone, this is likely a read error. Other DNA sequences in this sample translate to the same CDR3. This chain joins TRDV2 and TRDJ2; 10 nucleotides line up with TRDD3. Germline CDR1 reads GEAIGNYY; CDR2 reads EKD. The CDR3 consists of 12 residues. CDR3 amino acids: CACGGYTAQLFF. The CDR3 region has the DNA TGCGCCTGTGGGGGATACACAGCACAACTCTTCTTT.

Points on this clone: A read error may be the cause here, since a much bigger clone is one base away. This specimen includes other DNA sequences encoding the same CDR3. The chain links TRDV1 to TRDJ1, with 8 nucleotides matching TRDD3. The CDR3 spans 23 residues. Germline V gene lookup returns CDR1 TSWWSYY and CDR2 QGS. The V and J ends lost 4 bases and 5 bases, in that order; junction bases with no gene match: 33. The DNA for the CDR3 is TGTGCTCTTGGGGCTCCTAGGGTAAACTGGGGGCCCGCGGATCGCTATATCACTGATAAACTCATCTTT. As protein: CALGAPRVNWGPADRYITDKLIF.

Notes on this clone: This likely reflects a read error, since a far larger clone is one base away. The V gene is TRDV1, the J gene TRDJ4; 9 bases are a match to TRDD3. CDR1 and CDR2 (germline): TSWWSYY, QGS. CDR3 length: 18 amino acids. With 0 bases clipped from V and 5 bases from J, the junction kept 16 bases outside the gene matches. CDR3 coding DNA: TGTGCTCTTGGGGAACTCCCCCCTCAGGGCCGGGGGATACAGCCCCTGATCTTT. Translated, it gives CALGELPPQGRGIQPLIF.

This clone was recorded only once. Since a far larger clone is one base different, this is likely a read error. The same CDR3 can be traced to other DNA sequences in this sample. The V call is TRDV1, the J call TRDJ1; TRDD3 matches 13 bases. This CDR3 is 22 amino acids long. Germline trimming cut 5 bases from V and 5 bases from J; bases unmatched to any gene: 26. CDR1 is TSWWSYY, CDR2 QGS, per germline. CDR3 DNA sequence: TGTGCTCTTGGGAACGCGGCCTTCCTACGGTGTACTGGGGGATACGCAGCAGATAAACTCATCTTT. As protein: CALGNAAFLRCTGGYAADKLIF.